A selection of T cell receptor beta chains follows, all from one sample in a study of blood T cell repertoires in COVID-19. Clones were sequenced by immunoSEQ multiplex PCR, and TCRdb holds only the in-frame ones, with some missing. This sample has tens of thousands of clones, with roughly 84% found just once. Sequenced input: peripheral blood. Source of these receptors: a man between 45 and 60 years old with active COVID-19. Each CDR3 is given with its conserved first and last residue. A D gene is named only where the DNA matches it firmly. Size values are once, few and many counts, or a class for expanded clones, and some rows have none.

D gene | clone size | J gene | V gene | CDR3 DNA | CDR3 protein
TRBD1 | NA | TRBJ2-3 | TRBV7-9 | TGTGCCAGCAGGTACCCGGGACAGGGTACAGATACGCAGTATTTT | CASRYPGQGTDTQYF
NA | NA | TRBJ2-5 | TRBV3-1/TRBV3-2 | TGTGCCAGCAGCCAAGGGGCTTCTGGAGGGACCCAGTACTTC | CASSQGASGGTQYF
NA | NA | TRBJ2-3 | TRBV3-1/TRBV3-2 | TGTGCCAGCAGCGCACTAGGGGGGGGTCCCACAGATACGCAGTATTTT | CASSALGGGPTDTQYF
TRBD1 | NA | TRBJ2-5 | TRBV2 | TGTGCCAGCAACGCCGACAGGGGCCAAGAGACCCAGTACTTC | CASNADRGQETQYF
TRBD1 | once | TRBJ1-4 | TRBV6-5 | TGTGCCAGCAGTCGCGCGGGACAGGGCGGTGAAAAACTGTTTTTT | CASSRAGQGGEKLFF
NA | once | TRBJ2-5 | TRBV9 | TGTGCCAGCAGCGGCCAGGGGACCCAAGAGACCCAGTACTTC | CASSGQGTQETQYF
NA | NA | TRBJ2-3 | TRBV5-1 | TGCGCCAGCAGCTTGGGAGCGGGCGTCACAGATACGCAGTATTTT | CASSLGAGVTDTQYF
NA | NA | TRBJ1-5 | TRBV10-1 | TGCGCCAGCGGGCCCGACGGGAGGGCCCAGCCCCAGCATTTT | CASGPDGRAQPQHF
TRBD2 | NA | TRBJ2-5 | TRBV5-1 | TGCGCCAGCAGCCAGACTAGCGGGAGGGCCGGAGAGACCCAGTACTTC | CASSQTSGRAGETQYF
NA | once | TRBJ2-2 | TRBV5-6 | TGTGCCAGCAGCTTGGGTGGGACTGGCGGGGAGCTGTTTTTT | CASSLGGTGGELFF
NA | NA | TRBJ2-3 | TRBV14 | TGTGCCAGCAGCCAAGATTGGGCCAGAAGCACAGATACGCAGTATTTT | CASSQDWARSTDTQYF
NA | once | TRBJ1-5 | TRBV5-1 | TGCGCCAGCAGCTTGGCGGGCAGGGGAAATCAGCCCCAGCATTTT | CASSLAGRGNQPQHF
TRBD1 | NA | TRBJ2-7 | TRBV19 | TGTGCCAGTAGTATGTGGGGACAGGGTGGTGGCGAGCAGTACTTC | CASSMWGQGGGEQYF
NA | NA | TRBJ2-2 | TRBV6-2/TRBV6-3 | TGTGCCAGCAGTTACGCACCGCTAAGGCTGTTTTTT | CASSYAPLRLFF
NA | NA | TRBJ2-5 | TRBV19 | TGTGCCAGTAGTATCCAGGGGTCGGAGACCCAGTACTTC | CASSIQGSETQYF
NA | NA | TRBJ1-2 | TRBV7-9 | TGTGCCAGCAGCTTGGGGGCCTCGGGTGGCTACACCTTC | CASSLGASGGYTF
TRBD1 | NA | TRBJ1-2 | TRBV6-6 | TGTGCCAGCAGTTTCGGACAGGGGACTAACTATGGCTACACCTTC | CASSFGQGTNYGYTF
NA | NA | TRBJ2-5 | TRBV24-1 | TGTGCCACCAGTGATCCCAGGGGTCCAGAGACCCAGTACTTC | CATSDPRGPETQYF
TRBD2 | NA | TRBJ2-3 | TRBV4-3 | TGCGCCAGCAGCCAAGCGGGGACTAGCGGGGGCACGGTGACAGATACGCAGTATTTT | CASSQAGTSGGTVTDTQYF
NA | NA | TRBJ2-7 | TRBV28 | TGTGCCAGCACCACCGTACGGGACACGGACTACGAGCAGTACTTC | CASTTVRDTDYEQYF
TRBD1 | NA | TRBJ2-2 | TRBV19 | TGTGCCAGTAGTGACAGGGGGCGTACCGGGGAGCTGTTTTTT | CASSDRGRTGELFF
TRBD1 | NA | TRBJ1-4 | TRBV18 | TGTGCCAGCTCACCTCCTAGCGCTAACAGGGGCGTTGGGGCTAATGAAAAACTGTTTTTT | CASSPPSANRGVGANEKLFF
NA | NA | TRBJ2-6 | TRBV27 | TGTGCCAGCAGCGGACAGCTTAGTGGGGCCAACGTCCTGACTTTC | CASSGQLSGANVLTF
NA | NA | TRBJ1-5 | TRBV27 | TGTGCCAGCAGTAACTATGACAAGGGGAATCAGCCCCAGCATTTT | CASSNYDKGNQPQHF
TRBD1 | few | TRBJ2-1 | TRBV30 | TGTGCGGGGGAAGTGGGACAGGGGAGACATGAGCAGTTCTTC | CAGEVGQGRHEQFF
NA | NA | TRBJ2-7 | TRBV2 | TGTGCCAGCAGTGTAGGACAGGGAGGGGCCTACGAGCAGTACTTC | CASSVGQGGAYEQYF
NA | NA | TRBJ2-3 | TRBV24-1 | TGTGCCACGGGCGGGACGACAGATACGCAGTATTTT | CATGGTTDTQYF
TRBD2 | NA | TRBJ2-3 | TRBV9 | TGTGCCAGCAGCGTAGCTTCGACTAGCGGGAGGTCCACAGATACGCAGTATTTT | CASSVASTSGRSTDTQYF
NA | NA | TRBJ2-7 | TRBV24-1 | TGTGCCACCAGTCAGGGATTCAAGTACGAGCAGTACTTC | CATSQGFKYEQYF
TRBD2 | NA | TRBJ2-5 | TRBV30 | TGTGCCTGGAGCCCCGGGACTAGCGGGAAAGAGACCCAGTACTTC | CAWSPGTSGKETQYF
NA | NA | TRBJ1-2 | TRBV27 | TGTGCCAGCAGTACCTCAGGGGTTAGGTATGGCTACACCTTC | CASSTSGVRYGYTF
NA | NA | TRBJ2-7 | TRBV5-1 | TGCGCCAGCAGCCGGCCCGAGGGTCCCTACGAGCAGTACTTC | CASSRPEGPYEQYF
NA | NA | TRBJ2-3 | TRBV5-4 | TGTGCCAGCAGCAACCTACAGGGATCAGATACGCAGTATTTT | CASSNLQGSDTQYF
TRBD1 | NA | TRBJ2-5 | TRBV6-2/TRBV6-3 | TGTGCCAGCAGCCACGACAGGGGGCGGCAAGAGACCCAGTACTTC | CASSHDRGRQETQYF
TRBD1 | NA | TRBJ1-2 | TRBV4-3 | TGCGCCAGCAGCCAAGAACGGACAGGGCCCTATGGCTACACCTTC | CASSQERTGPYGYTF
NA | few | TRBJ1-5 | TRBV6-5 | TGTGCCAGCAGTTATGGGCAGAATCAGCCCCAGCATTTT | CASSYGQNQPQHF